This entry lists 16 T cell receptor beta chains sequenced from one sample in a study of cytomegalovirus exposure and HLA in healthy donors. This PCR relied on a set of 60 Vbeta primers and 13 Jbeta primers. Here immunoSEQ multiplex PCR was the method, and the copy in TCRdb shows in-frame clones only, minus some. The sample lists around 150,000 clones, roughly four fifths occurring once. What was sequenced was PBMCs. All receptors come from a woman aged 40 to 50 in good health and CMV-seronegative.

The chain has TRBV4-1 and TRBJ1-5; D is unclear. V was trimmed by 4 bases and J by 0 bases, leaving 19 bases between them. Germline CDR1 and CDR2: MGHRA and YSYEKL. The CDR3 length is 18 residues. Here the CDR3 reads CASSRDAGGSYSNQPQHF. The CDR3 DNA is TGCGCCAGCAGCCGTGACGCGGGTGGATCTTATAGCAATCAGCCCCAGCATTTT.

The V call is TRBV5-4, the J call TRBJ1-1, with a weak D call TRBD1 (6 bases). The CDR3 runs 15 residues. The germline gives CDR1 SGHNT, CDR2 YYREEE (reference sequence). V lost 2 bases and J 0 bases, leaving 11 bases between the germline ends. CDR3: CASSFLTGVNTEAFF. The DNA of the CDR3 is TGTGCCAGCAGCTTTTTGACAGGCGTGAACACTGAAGCTTTCTTT.

The V call is TRBV5-6, the J call TRBJ1-2, with TRBD1 as a possible D gene (5 bases). The CDR3 sequence is 15 residues long. Germline assignment: CDR1 SGHDT and CDR2 YYEEEE. Trimming stripped 0 bases from V and 2 bases from J, with 11 bases between. For the CDR3, the DNA is TGTGCCAGCAGCTTGGGGCCAGGGCCCAACTATGGCTACACCTTC. It translates to CASSLGPGPNYGYTF.

The table lists this clone with a count of one. This sequence joins TRBV11-1 and TRBJ2-5, with TRBD1 matching 9 bases. Germline V gives CDR1 SGHAT, CDR2 FQDESV (reference sequence). The ends lost 5 bases at V and 4 bases at J; junction bases unmatched: 5. There are 14 residues in the CDR3. The CDR3 is CASSQGQGGETQYF. The DNA of the CDR3 is TGTGCCAGCAGCCAGGGACAGGGTGGAGAGACCCAGTACTTC.

This chain connects TRBV6-1 to TRBJ2-1; 7 bases map to TRBD2. With 8 bases clipped from V and 0 bases from J, the junction kept 7 bases outside the gene matches. This CDR3 has 15 residues. CDR1 and CDR2 (germline): MNHNS, SASEGT. For the CDR3, the DNA is TGTGCCAGCGCCGCGACTAGCTCCTCCTACAATGAGCAGTTCTTC. Residues: CASAATSSSYNEQFF.

V is TRBV2 and J is TRBJ2-2, with 14 bases aligning to TRBD2. This CDR3 spans 15 amino acids. CDR1 SNHLY and CDR2 FYNNEI come from the germline V gene. Germline trimming cut 6 bases from V and 7 bases from J; bases unmatched to any gene: 4. In DNA form, the CDR3 reads TGTGCCAGCAGCCCGGGACTAGCGGGAGTCGGGGAGCTGTTTTTT. As protein: CASSPGLAGVGELFF. The entire variable domain, with the rest obtained from reference TRBV2 and TRBJ2-2, is as follows: EPEVTQTPSHQVTQMGQEVILRCVPISNHLYFYWYRQILGQKVEFLVSFYNNEISEKSEIFDDQFSVERPDGSNFTLKIRSTKLEDSAMYFCASSPGLAGVGELFFGEGSRLTVL.

The gene calls are TRBV9 and TRBJ1-2; D unresolved. Germline CDR1 and CDR2: SGDLS and YYNGEE. The CDR3 has 16 residues. V was cut by 3 bases and J by 5 bases, with 20 bases left in between. CDR3 DNA: TGTGCCAGCAGCGCTAATCAGAGGGAGGGCCTATATGGCTACACCTTC. Protein product: CASSANQREGLYGYTF.

V is TRBV5-4 and J is TRBJ1-5; D unresolved. The CDR3 has 12 amino acids. V lost 0 bases and J lost 9, with 7 bases in between. Looked up from germline, CDR1 is SGHNT and CDR2 is YYREEE (reference sequence). The CDR3 sequence is CASSLGSGPQHF. The CDR3, as DNA: TGTGCCAGCAGCTTGGGGTCGGGGCCCCAGCATTTT.

The rearrangement uses TRBV7-9 and TRBJ1-2; possible D gene TRBD1, 5 bases. CDR3 length: 13 residues. Germline assignment: CDR1 SEHNR and CDR2 FQNEAQ (reference sequence). Between the trimmed V and J ends, which lost 4 bases and 5 bases, there was a span of 11 bases. CDR3 protein: CASSYDSVYGYTF. CDR3 DNA: TGTGCCAGCAGCTACGACAGCGTTTATGGCTACACCTTC.

The chain uses TRBV6-5 and TRBJ1-2, with D hard to call. Germline V gene sequence: CDR1 MNHEY, CDR2 SVGAGI. The CDR3 sequence is 15 residues long. V lost 7 bases to trimming and J lost 4 bases, with 19 bases between them. Written as DNA, the CDR3 is TGTGCCAGCACCTCGGGTGGCCGCAAATTCTATGGCTACACCTTC. Translating gives CASTSGGRKFYGYTF.

The chain combines TRBV5-1 with TRBJ1-1; perhaps TRBD1 as D (5 bases). Trimming cost V 2 bases and J 3 bases, with 14 bases left between them. Looked up from germline, CDR1 is SGHRS and CDR2 is YFSETQ. The CDR3 is made up of 15 amino acids. The CDR3 sequence is CASSFIGVGDTEAFF. In DNA form, the CDR3 reads TGCGCCAGCAGCTTCATAGGGGTTGGGGACACTGAAGCTTTCTTT.

The chain is built from TRBV2 and TRBJ2-7; no clear D gene. The CDR3 covers 14 residues. Trimming took 7 bases from V and 5 from J, leaving 18 bases between them. Germline V gene sequence: CDR1 SNHLY, CDR2 FYNNEI. The CDR3 is CASNIGFARDEQYF. The CDR3 DNA reads TGTGCCAGCAATATCGGTTTCGCCCGCGACGAGCAGTACTTC. Combining the CDR3 with reference TRBV2 and TRBJ2-7 gives the whole variable domain EPEVTQTPSHQVTQMGQEVILRCVPISNHLYFYWYRQILGQKVEFLVSFYNNEISEKSEIFDDQFSVERPDGSNFTLKIRSTKLEDSAMYFCASNIGFARDEQYFGPGTRLTVT.

J is TRBJ2-3 and V is TRBV19; possibly TRBD1 for D (6 bases). The CDR3 has 16 residues. Germline lookup yields CDR1 LNHDA and CDR2 SQIVND (reference sequence). With 2 bases removed from V and 1 base from J, the gap between germline ends came to 13 bases. The CDR3 sequence is CASSILGARRTDTQYF. The CDR3 coding sequence is TGTGCCAGTAGTATATTGGGGGCTAGGCGCACAGATACGCAGTATTTT.

This chain uses TRBV13 with TRBJ2-1; D is uncertain. Germline V gene sequence: CDR1 PRHDT, CDR2 FYEKMQ (reference sequence). The CDR3 totals 16 residues. V was shortened by 1 base and J by 0 bases, with 10 bases between the two germline ends. In nucleotides, the CDR3 is TGTGCCAGCAGCTTAGTCCTAGGAAGCTCCTACAATGAGCAGTTCTTC. This sequence encodes CASSLVLGSSYNEQFF.

The chain carries TRBV30 and TRBJ1-2, with D perhaps TRBD1 (6 bases). CDR3 size: 12 residues. V lost 7 bases and J lost 3, with 12 bases in between. CDR1 is GTSNPN, CDR2 SVGIG, per germline (reference sequence). The CDR3 loop is CAYTGNYYGYTF. CDR3 nucleotide sequence: TGTGCCTACACAGGGAACTACTATGGCTACACCTTC. The full variable domain, with the rest looked up from reference TRBV30 and TRBJ1-2, is SQTIHQWPATLVQPVGSPLSLECTVEGTSNPNLYWYRQAAGRGLQLLFYSVGIGQISSEVPQNLSASRPQDRQFILSSKKLLLSDSGFYLCAYTGNYYGYTFGSGTRLTVV.

This chain uses TRBV6-1 with TRBJ2-5; D is uncertain. The CDR3 has 12 amino acids. Trimming removed 8 bases at V and 0 bases at J, with 7 bases between. Germline lookup yields CDR1 MNHNS and CDR2 SASEGT. CDR3 amino acids: CASGRHQETQYF. The CDR3 DNA reads as TGTGCCAGCGGCAGGCACCAAGAGACCCAGTACTTC.